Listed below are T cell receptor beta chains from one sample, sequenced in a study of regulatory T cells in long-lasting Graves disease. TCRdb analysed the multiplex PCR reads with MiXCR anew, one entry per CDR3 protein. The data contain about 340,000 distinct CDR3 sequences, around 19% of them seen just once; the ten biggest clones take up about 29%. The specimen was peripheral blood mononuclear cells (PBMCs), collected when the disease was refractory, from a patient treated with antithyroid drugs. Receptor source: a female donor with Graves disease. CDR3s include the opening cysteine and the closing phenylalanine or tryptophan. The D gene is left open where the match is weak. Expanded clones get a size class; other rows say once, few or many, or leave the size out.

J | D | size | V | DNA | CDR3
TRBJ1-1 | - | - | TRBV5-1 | TGCGCCAGCAGCTTTAAGGCGAACACTGAAGCTTTCTTT | CASSFKANTEAFF
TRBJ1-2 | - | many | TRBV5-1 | TGCGCCAGCAGCAGGATCAGGGGACTTGGCTACACCTTC | CASSRIRGLGYTF
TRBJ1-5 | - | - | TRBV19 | TGTGCCAGTAGTATAGGGGAATTGGATAGCAATCAGCCCCAGCATTTT | CASSIGELDSNQPQHF
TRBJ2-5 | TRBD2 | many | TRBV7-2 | TGTGCCAGCAGCTTAGGCTTCCGGGGGGGCGAGGAGACCCAGTACTTC | CASSLGFRGGEETQYF
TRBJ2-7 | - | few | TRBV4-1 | TGCGCCAGCAGCCAACCTGGCAGGGGATCCCACGAGCAGTACTTC | CASSQPGRGSHEQYF
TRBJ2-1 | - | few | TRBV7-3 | TGTGCCAGCAGCTCAACAGGGTCGGGTGAGCAGTTCTTC | CASSSTGSGEQFF
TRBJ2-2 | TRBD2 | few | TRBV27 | TGTGCCAGCAGTTTAATCCCGGCGGACATTTGGGAGACTAGCGGGAAATATACACCCGGGGAGCTGTTTTTT | CASSLIPADIWETSGKYTPGELFF
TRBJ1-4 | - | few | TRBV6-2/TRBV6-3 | TGTGCCAGCAGTTACTTCTTGGCGGCCCTGGGTGTGGAAAAACTGTTTTTT | CASSYFLAALGVEKLFF
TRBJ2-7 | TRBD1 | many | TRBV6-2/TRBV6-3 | TGTGCCAGCAGTCCGACAGGGATAATCGACGAGCAGTACTTC | CASSPTGIIDEQYF
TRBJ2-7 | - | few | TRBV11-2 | TGTGCCAGCAGCTTAGACAGGGGTAACGAGCAGTACTTC | CASSLDRGNEQYF
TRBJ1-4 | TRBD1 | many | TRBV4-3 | TGCGCCAGCAGCCAAGCCCGTAAGGGGGCCGGTGAAAAACTGTTTTTT | CASSQARKGAGEKLFF
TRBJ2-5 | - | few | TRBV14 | TGTGCCAGCAGCCCCTCGCCAACACAGCCCCCCGGCGAGACCCAGTACTTC | CASSPSPTQPPGETQYF
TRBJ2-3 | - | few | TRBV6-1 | TGTGCCAGCGGGGGCGGACCGCAAGATACGCAGTATTTT | CASGGGPQDTQYF
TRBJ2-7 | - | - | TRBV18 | TGTGCCAGCTCACCGGTGGGGGAAACCTACGAGCAGTACTTC | CASSPVGETYEQYF
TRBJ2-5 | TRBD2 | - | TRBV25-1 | TGTGCCAGCAGTGATCTTGGACTAGCGGGTTGGGAGACCCAGTACTTC | CASSDLGLAGWETQYF
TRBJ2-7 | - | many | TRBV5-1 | TGCGCCAGCAGCCCTCCTCTTGGGGACACCGTACCCGAGGGGGACAACGAGCAGTACTTC | CASSPPLGDTVPEGDNEQYF
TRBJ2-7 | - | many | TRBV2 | TGTGCCAGCAGTGAAGGGACTCCCGACTGGAGCTCCTACGAGCAGTACTTC | CASSEGTPDWSSYEQYF
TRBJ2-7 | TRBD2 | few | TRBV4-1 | TGCGCCAGCAGCCAAGATCGACTAGCGATCTCCTACGAGCAGTACTTC | CASSQDRLAISYEQYF
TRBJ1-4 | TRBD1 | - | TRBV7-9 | TGTGCCAGCAGCTTAGCTGGTACGGACAGGGGAGCAAAACTGTTTTTT | CASSLAGTDRGAKLFF
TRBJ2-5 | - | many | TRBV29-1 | TGCAGCGTCCTCCCTACCTGGGACAAACAAGAGACCCAGTACTTC | CSVLPTWDKQETQYF
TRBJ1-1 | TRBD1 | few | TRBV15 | TGTGCCACCAGCAGGGGGGACAGGGATATACTAGCAGCTTTCTTT | CATSRGDRDILAAFF
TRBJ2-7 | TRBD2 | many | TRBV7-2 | TGTGCCAGCAGCCAGACTAGCGGGGGTTCCTACGAGCAGTACTTC | CASSQTSGGSYEQYF
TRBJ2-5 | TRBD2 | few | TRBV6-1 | TGTGCCAGCAATCTAGCGGGGGTATACGGGGAGACCCAGTACTTC | CASNLAGVYGETQYF
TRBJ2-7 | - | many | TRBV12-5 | TGTGCTAGCAGTTTGATTACTGGACAGACCTTTACCAAGCAGTACTTC | CASSLITGQTFTKQYF
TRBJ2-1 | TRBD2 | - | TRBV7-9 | TGTGCCAGCAGCTTTAGCGGGAGGGACAATGAGCAGTTCTTC | CASSFSGRDNEQFF
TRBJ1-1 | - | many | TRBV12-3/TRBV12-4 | TGTGCCAGCACCCTAGGACAGAAGAACACTGAAGCTTTCTTT | CASTLGQKNTEAFF
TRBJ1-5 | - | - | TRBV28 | TGTGCCAGCAGTTTTGCCGGGATTGGCCAGCCCCAGCATTTT | CASSFAGIGQPQHF
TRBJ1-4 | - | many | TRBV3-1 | TGTGCCAGCAGCCAAGCGTTGGGAACTAATGAAAAACTGTTTTTT | CASSQALGTNEKLFF
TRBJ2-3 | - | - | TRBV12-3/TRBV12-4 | TGTGCCAGCGCCCGAAACGGGGGACTGAGCACAGATACGCAGTATTTT | CASARNGGLSTDTQYF
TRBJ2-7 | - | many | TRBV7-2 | TGTGCCAGCAGCTTAGGAGGGACACAGAACGAGCAGTACTTC | CASSLGGTQNEQYF
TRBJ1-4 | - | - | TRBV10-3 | TGTGCCATCAAGGGGAGCGAAAAACCGTTTTTT | CAIKGSEKPFF
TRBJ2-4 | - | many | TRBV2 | TGTGCCAGCAGTGAACTCCTGCTAGCCAAAAACATTCAGTACTTC | CASSELLLAKNIQYF
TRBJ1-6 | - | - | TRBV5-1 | TGCGCCAGCAGCCATTGGGGAGACAGGATAAATTCACCCCTCCACTTT | CASSHWGDRINSPLHF
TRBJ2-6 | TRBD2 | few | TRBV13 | TGTGCCAGCAGCTTATCGGGGGGTCAGGCTGGGGCCAACGTCCTGACTTTC | CASSLSGGQAGANVLTF
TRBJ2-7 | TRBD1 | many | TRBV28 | TGTGCCAGCAATGGGGACAGGAAGGAGGGATTCTACGAGCAGTACTTC | CASNGDRKEGFYEQYF
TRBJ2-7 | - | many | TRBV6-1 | TGTGCCAGCAGCCCCGCGGACTACGAGCAGTACTTC | CASSPADYEQYF
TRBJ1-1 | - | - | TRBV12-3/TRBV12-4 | TGTGCCAGCCAAACCATACCGAACACTGAAGCTTTCTTT | CASQTIPNTEAFF
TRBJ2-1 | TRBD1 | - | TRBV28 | TGTGCCAGCAGGATGGACAGGAGCTCCTACAATGAGCAGTTCTTC | CASRMDRSSYNEQFF
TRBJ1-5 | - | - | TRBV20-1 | TGCAGTGCTATCGCGGGCCCCCGGAATCAGCCCCAGCATTTT | CSAIAGPRNQPQHF
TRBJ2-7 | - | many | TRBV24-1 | TGTGCCACCAGTGAACAGAACACCTACGAGCAGTACTTC | CATSEQNTYEQYF
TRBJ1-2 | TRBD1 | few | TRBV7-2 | TGTGCCAGCAGCTTAGGGACAGGGGGTCCTGGGGGCTACACCTTC | CASSLGTGGPGGYTF
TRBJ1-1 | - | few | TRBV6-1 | TGTGCCAGCTTTCGGGGGGAAAGCACTGAAGCTTTCTTT | CASFRGESTEAFF
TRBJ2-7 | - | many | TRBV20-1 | TGCAGTGCTACCGGGACAATGGTGTCCTACGAGCAGTACTTC | CSATGTMVSYEQYF
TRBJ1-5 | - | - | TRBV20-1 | TGCAGTGCTAGAGAGACAGTCGGTCAGCCCCAGCATTTT | CSARETVGQPQHF
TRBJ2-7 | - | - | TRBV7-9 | TGTGCCAGCAGCTTAACGTATACCGGGGCTTACTCCTACGAGCAGTACTTC | CASSLTYTGAYSYEQYF
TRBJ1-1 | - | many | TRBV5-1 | TGCGCCAGCAGCTTGGCCTCTGGTGAAGCTTTCTTT | CASSLASGEAFF
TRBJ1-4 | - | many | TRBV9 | TGTGCCAGCAGCGTAGAGGGGTATGGAGGGAATGAAAAACTGTTTTTT | CASSVEGYGGNEKLFF
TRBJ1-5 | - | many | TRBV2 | TGTGCCGGCTCAAGAACCCCGAATCAGCCCCAGCATTTT | CAGSRTPNQPQHF
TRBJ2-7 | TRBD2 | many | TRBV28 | TGTGCCAGCAGGGCGGGAGACGAGCAGTACTTC | CASRAGDEQYF
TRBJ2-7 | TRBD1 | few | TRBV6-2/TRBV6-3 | TGTGCCAGCAGTTACTCGAGTAGACAGGGGGTTGTCTACGAGCAGTACTTC | CASSYSSRQGVVYEQYF
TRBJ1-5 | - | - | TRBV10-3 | TGTGCCATCTCGGGGGAGGCTCAGCCCCAGCATTTT | CAISGEAQPQHF
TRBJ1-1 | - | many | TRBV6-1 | TGTGCCAGCAAGGGGTCAGACACTGAAGCTTTCTTT | CASKGSDTEAFF
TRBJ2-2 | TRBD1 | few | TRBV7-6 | TGTGCCAGCAGCTCCTCCAGGACAGGCCGGTGGTACGACACCGGGGAGCTGTTTTTT | CASSSSRTGRWYDTGELFF
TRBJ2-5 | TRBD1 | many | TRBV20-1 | TGCAGTGCTAGAGGGGACAGGGGGCTAGAGACCCAGTACTTC | CSARGDRGLETQYF
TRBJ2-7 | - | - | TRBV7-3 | TGTGCCAGCAGCCTCCGCCGGGGAGTGTACTCCTACGAGCAGTACTTC | CASSLRRGVYSYEQYF
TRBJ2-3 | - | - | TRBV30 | TGTGCCTGGAGTCCCGGAGCAGATACGCAGTATTTT | CAWSPGADTQYF
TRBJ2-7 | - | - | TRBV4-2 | TGTGCCAGCAGCCAAGATGTCTTCTACGAGCAGTACTTC | CASSQDVFYEQYF